This T cell receptor (beta chain) originates from a study of blood T cell repertoires in COVID-19. On the study more broadly: T cells, B-cell-depleted T cells, or PBMCs supplied cDNA or gDNA.

The data were produced by immunoSEQ multiplex PCR, yet TCRdb's version contains in-frame clones alone and is incomplete. The sample has under 300,000 clones, over 65% seen once. This clone is a singleton in its sample. Per the germline V gene, CDR1 is MNHNY and CDR2 is SVGAGI (reference sequence). Trimming at V came to 2 bases and at J to 1 base, leaving 3 bases not matched to a gene. There are 15 residues in the CDR3. The TCR originated in a woman of 80 years or more with acute or convalescent COVID-19. The chain is built from TRBV6-6 and TRBJ2-3, with 7 positions matching TRBD1. What was sequenced was peripheral blood. The DNA for the CDR3 is TGTGCCAGCAGTTACACTACAGGGGGCACAGATACGCAGTATTTT. This translates into CASSYTTGGTDTQYF.